The 16 T cell receptor beta chains below come from one sample, sequenced in a study of cytomegalovirus exposure and HLA in healthy donors. Primers included in the PCR were 60 Vbeta and 13 Jbeta primers. This table comes from immunoSEQ multiplex PCR, and its TCRdb copy is limited to in-frame clones, with some not included. The table lists 120,000 to 150,000 clones, roughly a tenth of them singletons. Source material: PBMCs. Receptors were obtained from a male donor in good health and CMV-seronegative.

This clone was seen a few times. CDR3 amino acids: CASSPRTGSYEQYF. The CDR3 DNA reads as TGTGCCAGCAGTCCTAGGACGGGATCCTACGAGCAGTACTTC. The rearrangement links TRBV28 to TRBJ2-7, with D maybe TRBD2 (5 bases). Germline loops: CDR1 MDHEN, CDR2 SYDVKM. This CDR3 is 14 amino acids long. The ends were cut back, 5 bases at V and 1 base at J, with 12 bases in the middle.

The chain is built from TRBV4-1 and TRBJ1-1; D ambiguous. The V end lost 0 bases, the J end lost 1 base, and 9 bases lay between the germline ends. This CDR3 has 15 residues. Germline V gene sequence: CDR1 MGHRA, CDR2 YSYEKL. As DNA, the CDR3 is TGCGCCAGCAGCCAAGATAACAGACCGAACACTGAAGCTTTCTTT. The encoded protein is CASSQDNRPNTEAFF.

The chain combines TRBV19 with TRBJ2-2; perhaps TRBD2 as D (7 bases). The ends were cut back, 7 bases at V and 1 base at J, with 10 bases in the middle. This CDR3 spans 14 amino acids. The V gene's germline CDR1 is LNHDA and CDR2 SQIVND (reference sequence). CDR3 region: CASTGGRNTGELFF. The CDR3 DNA follows: TGTGCCAGTACCGGGGGGCGGAACACCGGGGAGCTGTTTTTT.

In this sample, this clone turned up a few times. The chain links TRBV30 to TRBJ1-1; TRBD1 aligns across 7 bases. The CDR3 extends over 15 amino acids. V lost 5 bases and J lost 0; bases outside the gene matches: 9. Germline lookup yields CDR1 GTSNPN and CDR2 SVGIG (reference sequence). The CDR3, as DNA: TGTGCCTGGGATACCACAGGGGAGGTGAACACTGAAGCTTTCTTT. It encodes CAWDTTGEVNTEAFF.

This clone was detected only a few times. V and J are TRBV6-5 and TRBJ1-1, with D unresolved. Looked up from germline, CDR1 is MNHEY and CDR2 is SVGAGI. Trimming cost V 7 bases and J 4 bases, with 13 bases left between them. The CDR3 has 13 amino acids. The CDR3 DNA follows: TGTGCCAGCAATGAGGAAGTCGGCACTGAAGCTTTCTTT. This codes for CASNEEVGTEAFF.

This clone was seen more than once but under ten times. The rearrangement links TRBV29-1 to TRBJ1-2; D is unresolved. Germline V CDR1 and CDR2: SQVTM, ANQGSEA. Trimming took 7 bases from V and 1 from J, leaving 10 bases between them. The CDR3 length is 12 residues. CDR3 region: CSGVDNNYGYTF. CDR3 DNA sequence: TGCAGCGGGGTCGACAATAACTATGGCTACACCTTC.

The chain is built from TRBV6-1 and TRBJ2-1, with 7 bases aligning to TRBD2. This CDR3 is 16 amino acids long. V was clipped by 4 bases and J by 4 bases; unmatched bases: 10. The germline V gene has CDR1 MNHNS and CDR2 SASEGT. CDR3 nucleotides: TGTGCCAGCAGTGCTATGGCGGGAGTGGTTTACAATGAGCAGTTCTTC. As protein: CASSAMAGVVYNEQFF.

This clone was picked up a small number of times. The chain uses TRBV7-2 and TRBJ2-7; 7 bases agree with TRBD2. Germline CDR1 and CDR2: SGHTA and FQGNSA. The CDR3 runs to 15 residues. J lost 1 base, V lost 2 bases, and 5 bases had no gene match. The chain's CDR3 is CASSLRSGDSYEQYF. CDR3 nucleotide sequence: TGTGCCAGCAGCTTACGGAGCGGGGATTCCTACGAGCAGTACTTC.

This clone showed up just a few times. The rearrangement uses TRBV6-1 and TRBJ2-3; 13 positions match TRBD2. CDR1 is MNHNS, CDR2 SASEGT, per germline. V was pared by 4 bases and J by 0 bases, with 13 bases of the junction left unmatched. The CDR3 sequence is 20 residues long. The CDR3 DNA is TGTGCCAGCAGTGCCCATTACGGGGGACTAGCGGGAACTAGCACAGATACGCAGTATTTT. Translation gives CASSAHYGGLAGTSTDTQYF.

The rearrangement uses TRBV2 and TRBJ1-3, with D perhaps TRBD1 (5 bases). Trimming cost V 2 bases and J 2 bases, with 10 bases left between them. The CDR3 sequence is 15 residues long. CDR1 and CDR2 from the germline V gene are SNHLY and FYNNEI. The CDR3 spells CASSESGPPGNTIYF. The CDR3 region has the DNA TGTGCCAGCAGTGAATCAGGGCCCCCTGGAAACACCATATATTTT. Full variable domain (outside the CDR3, taken from reference TRBV2 and TRBJ1-3): EPEVTQTPSHQVTQMGQEVILRCVPISNHLYFYWYRQILGQKVEFLVSFYNNEISEKSEIFDDQFSVERPDGSNFTLKIRSTKLEDSAMYFCASSESGPPGNTIYFGEGSWLTVV.

The chain employs TRBV11-2 and TRBJ2-3; 11 bases map to TRBD2. The trim removed 2 bases at V and 8 bases at J, leaving 15 bases unmatched. CDR3 length: 18 amino acids. Germline CDR1 is SGHAT and CDR2 is FQNNGV. The CDR3 DNA reads TGTGCCAGCAGCTTACGGGTTCTTAGCGGGGGGGCCCCGTCTACGCAGTATTTT. Residues: CASSLRVLSGGAPSTQYF.

The V gene is TRBV5-1, the J gene TRBJ2-2, with 13 bases identical to TRBD2. The V gene end was trimmed by 3 bases and the J gene end by 7 bases; junction bases not matched to a gene: 6. Germline V lookup: CDR1 SGHRS, CDR2 YFSETQ. The CDR3 consists of 16 residues. CDR3 DNA: TGCGCCAGCAGCTCCGGGACTAGCGGGATGGGCGGGGAGCTGTTTTTT. Translated, it gives CASSSGTSGMGGELFF.

This clone was recorded a few times. CDR3 coding DNA: TGTGCCAGTAGTATGGTGGCAGGCAATCAGCCCCAGCATTTT. It codes for CASSMVAGNQPQHF. The V and J genes are TRBV19 and TRBJ1-5; D is unresolved. The CDR3 contains 14 residues. Germline V gene data show CDR1 as LNHDA and CDR2 as SQIVND (reference sequence). V gave up 3 bases and J gave up 2 bases, with 8 bases separating them.

The gene calls are TRBV5-1 and TRBJ1-1, with TRBD1 matching 7 bases. Germline V lookup: CDR1 SGHRS, CDR2 YFSETQ. J lost 6 bases, V lost 3 bases, and 2 bases had no gene match. This CDR3 spans 12 amino acids. Here the CDR3 reads CASSSGGAEAFF. In nucleotides, the CDR3 is TGCGCCAGCAGCTCAGGGGGTGCTGAAGCTTTCTTT. Variable domain in full (rest from reference TRBV5-1 and TRBJ1-1): KAGVTQTPRYLIKTRGQQVTLSCSPISGHRSVSWYQQTPGQGLQFLFEYFSETQRNKGNFPGRFSGRQFSNSRSEMNVSTLELGDSALYLCASSSGGAEAFFGQGTRLTVV.

V is TRBV4-2 and J is TRBJ1-1; D is ambiguous. Germline lookup yields CDR1 LGHNA and CDR2 YNFKEQ. V was pared by 3 bases and J by 0 bases, with 14 bases between. The CDR3 totals 16 residues. In DNA form, the CDR3 reads TGTGCCAGCAGCCAGGCCGACGGGGAGCTGAACACTGAAGCTTTCTTT. Amino acids: CASSQADGELNTEAFF.

This chain connects TRBV29-1 to TRBJ1-1, with TRBD1 identical over 8 bases. From germline, CDR1 is SQVTM and CDR2 ANQGSEA. J lost 2 bases, V lost 6 bases, and 5 bases had no gene match. The CDR3 is 13 amino acids. The CDR3 loop is CSVVQGANTEAFF. The CDR3 bases are TGCAGCGTAGTCCAGGGGGCCAACACTGAAGCTTTCTTT. Full variable domain (remainder filled in from reference TRBV29-1 and TRBJ1-1): SAVISQKPSRDICQRGTSLTIQCQVDSQVTMMFWYRQQPGQSLTLIATANQGSEATYESGFVIDKFPISRPNLTFSTLTVSNMSPEDSSIYLCSVVQGANTEAFFGQGTRLTVV.